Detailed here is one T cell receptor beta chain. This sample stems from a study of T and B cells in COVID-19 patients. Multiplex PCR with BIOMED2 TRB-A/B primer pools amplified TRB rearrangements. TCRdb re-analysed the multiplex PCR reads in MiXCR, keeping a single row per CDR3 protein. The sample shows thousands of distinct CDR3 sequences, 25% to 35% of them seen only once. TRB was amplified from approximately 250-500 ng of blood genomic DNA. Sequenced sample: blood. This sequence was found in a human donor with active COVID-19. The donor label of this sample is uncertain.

In DNA form, the CDR3 reads TGTGCCGTTGGGCGGGAGGATGCGGCGTATGGCTACACCTTC. It is translated as CAVGREDAAYGYTF. The rearrangement links TRBV10-3 to TRBJ1-2; no definite D call. V was clipped by 11 bases and J by 5 bases, with 21 bases between them. Germline CDR1 and CDR2: ENHRY and SYGVKD. The CDR3 extends over 14 amino acids.